One and the same sample provided the 2 T cell receptor beta chains below, sequenced in a study of blood T cell repertoires in COVID-19. Sequenced by immunoSEQ multiplex PCR; TCRdb stores in-frame clones only, minus some. Here the sample spans 180,000 or so clones, around nine tenths being singletons. The sequencing sample was made of peripheral blood. Every receptor here comes from a man younger than 35 with active or convalescent COVID-19.

The J gene is TRBJ2-1, the V gene TRBV18; D is perhaps TRBD1 (5 bases). The CDR3 has 16 residues. Trimming shortened V by 3 bases and J by 0 bases, and 12 bases separated the two germline ends. The germline gives CDR1 KGHSH, CDR2 LQKENI. The CDR3 bases are TGTGCCAGCTCACCCGACAGTCCCAGCTCCTACAATGAGCAGTTCTTC. Protein sequence: CASSPDSPSSYNEQFF.

The chain employs TRBV7-9 and TRBJ1-2; 7 bases agree with TRBD1. Germline V lookup: CDR1 SEHNR, CDR2 FQNEAQ (reference sequence). Trimming at V came to 5 bases and at J to 4 bases, leaving 4 bases not matched to a gene. The CDR3 totals 13 residues. CDR3 sequence reads: CASSREGAYGYTF. The CDR3 DNA sequence: TGTGCCAGCAGCCGGGAGGGGGCCTATGGCTACACCTTC.